The 10 T cell receptor beta chains in this list originate from one sample, sequenced in a study of blood T cell repertoires in COVID-19. Generated by immunoSEQ multiplex PCR, the TCRdb table keeps only in-frame clones and is missing some. Among approximately 130,000 clones, approximately 84% were seen once, and the ten largest hold 9.5% to 15%. Sequenced material: peripheral blood. The source of these receptors is a human donor in a cohort sampled during active COVID-19.

This clone was detected once. V and J are TRBV4-1 and TRBJ2-3, with 12 positions matching TRBD2. The CDR3 is 19 amino acids. Germline CDR1 and CDR2: MGHRA and YSYEKL. The trim removed 4 bases at V and 4 bases at J, leaving 15 bases unmatched. The CDR3 sequence is CASSPGLAGGPGVADTQYF. The DNA for the CDR3 is TGCGCCAGCAGCCCGGGGCTAGCGGGGGGGCCGGGTGTAGCAGATACGCAGTATTTT.

J is TRBJ2-3 and V is TRBV11-2, with a possible D match to TRBD2 (6 bases). CDR1 and CDR2 (germline): SGHAT, FQNNGV. The CDR3 is made up of 15 amino acids. Trimming stripped 4 bases from V and 1 base from J, with 12 bases between. The DNA of the CDR3 is TGTGCCAGCAGCTCTAGCGCAGTTCGCACAGATACGCAGTATTTT. It is translated as CASSSSAVRTDTQYF.

The chain employs TRBV10-1 and TRBJ1-5; 8 bases line up with TRBD1. CDR1 WNHNN and CDR2 SYGVQD come from the germline V gene (reference sequence). This CDR3 region has 15 residues. The V gene end was trimmed by 8 bases and the J gene end by 0 bases; junction bases not matched to a gene: 6. DNA of the CDR3: TGCGCCAGCCCTGACAGGGGACATAGCAATCAGCCCCAGCATTTT. Protein: CASPDRGHSNQPQHF.

J is TRBJ2-5 and V is TRBV11-3; TRBD1 might be the D (6 bases). The germline V and J ends were trimmed by 5 bases and 3 bases, with 10 bases remaining between them. Germline CDR1 reads SGHNT; CDR2 reads YENEEA. The CDR3 has 13 residues. This CDR3 reads CASSLGQKETQYF. The CDR3 nucleotides read TGTGCCAGCAGCCTCGGACAGAAAGAGACCCAGTACTTC.

The chain recombines TRBV11-2 with TRBJ2-5; TRBD2 matches 10 bases. Germline CDR1 reads SGHAT; CDR2 reads FQNNGV. This CDR3 comprises 15 residues. V was pared by 1 base and J by 6 bases, with 5 bases of the junction left unmatched. Here the CDR3 reads CASSLVSGGSQTQYF. CDR3 DNA: TGTGCCAGCAGCTTAGTTAGCGGGGGGAGCCAGACCCAGTACTTC.

Here the CDR3 reads CASSQRHRENTDTQYF. The CDR3 coding sequence is TGCGCCAGCAGCCAGCGACACAGGGAGAACACAGATACGCAGTATTTT. V usage is TRBV4-1 and J usage is TRBJ2-3; tentatively, D is TRBD1 (6 bases). Germline loops: CDR1 MGHRA, CDR2 YSYEKL. The CDR3 extends over 16 amino acids. V was cut by 3 bases and J by 2 bases, with 15 bases left in between.

CDR3 nucleotide sequence: TGTGCCAGCTCGCTGGACGCGGGGGGGGAGCAGTTCTTC. It is translated as CASSLDAGGEQFF. The V and J genes are TRBV18 and TRBJ2-1; the match to TRBD2 covers 9 bases. Germline CDR1 KGHSH, CDR2 LQKENI. There are 13 residues in the CDR3. V dropped 6 bases and J dropped 10; count of bases not matched to a gene: 7.

The chain joins TRBV14 to TRBJ1-6, with D tentatively TRBD1 (5 bases). The CDR3 runs 14 residues. Germline V gives CDR1 SGHDN, CDR2 FVKESK. V dropped 5 bases and J dropped 10 bases, with 15 bases sitting between them. The CDR3 DNA reads TGTGCCAGCAGCGGGCAGGGTCGCCGGTCACCCCTCCACTTT. This encodes CASSGQGRRSPLHF.

The rearrangement uses TRBV27 and TRBJ2-7; the match to TRBD1 covers 8 bases. V was clipped by 0 bases and J by 6 bases; unmatched bases: 7. CDR1 MNHEY and CDR2 SMNVEV come from the germline V gene (reference sequence). The CDR3 spans 15 residues. The CDR3 bases are TGTGCCAGCAGTTTATCCGGACAGGGATATTCCGAGCAGTACTTC. Residues: CASSLSGQGYSEQYF.

The chain combines TRBV5-1 with TRBJ2-1; 10 bases are shared with TRBD2. Per germline, CDR1 SGHRS and CDR2 YFSETQ. Trimming took 0 bases from V and 8 from J; bases not matched to a gene: 5. The CDR3 contains 15 residues. This CDR3 is CASSLEAGGPYEQFF. The CDR3 coding sequence is TGCGCCAGCAGCTTGGAAGCGGGGGGGCCCTATGAGCAGTTCTTC.